A selection of T cell receptor beta chains follows, all from one sample in a study of monozygotic twins with cystic fibrosis. Using immunoSEQ multiplex PCR, the repertoire was profiled, and TCRdb retains in-frame clones only, with some absent. The table includes around 30,000 clones, around four fifths detected once. Sequencing input: blood. The origin of the receptors is a girl aged 2 to 10 with cystic fibrosis. The CDR3 runs from the conserved cysteine through the conserved F or W.

v_call,cdr3_aa
TRBV27,CASSLGTGAYNEQFF
TRBV28,CASRLPRAEAFF
TRBV2,CASSEWGRNYNSPLHF
TRBV19,CASSRLAGLYNEQFF
TRBV2,CASERSGIPYLDNEQFF
TRBV18,CASSLDREQYF
TRBV11-2,CASSSLTSGKRYEQYF
TRBV19,CASSTSGTGAHGYTF
TRBV5-4,CASSRGGGENYGYTF
TRBV15,CATSRDRQRPYEQYF
TRBV5-1,CASSLHGTAMNTEAFF
TRBV10-1,CASSDGGDEQYF
TRBV7-9,CASSLGSFGANVLTF